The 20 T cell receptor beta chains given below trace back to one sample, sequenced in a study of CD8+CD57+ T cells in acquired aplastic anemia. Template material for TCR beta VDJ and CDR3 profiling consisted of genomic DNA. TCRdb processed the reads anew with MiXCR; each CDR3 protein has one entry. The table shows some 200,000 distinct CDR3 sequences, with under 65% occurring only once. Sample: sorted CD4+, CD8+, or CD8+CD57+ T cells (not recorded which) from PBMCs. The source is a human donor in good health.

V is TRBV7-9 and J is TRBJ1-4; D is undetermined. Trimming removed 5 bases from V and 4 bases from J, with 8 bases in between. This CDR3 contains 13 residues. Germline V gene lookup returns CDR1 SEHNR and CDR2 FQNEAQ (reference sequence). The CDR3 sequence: CASSTDGNEKLFF. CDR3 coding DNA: TGTGCCAGCAGCACAGACGGTAATGAAAAACTGTTTTTT.

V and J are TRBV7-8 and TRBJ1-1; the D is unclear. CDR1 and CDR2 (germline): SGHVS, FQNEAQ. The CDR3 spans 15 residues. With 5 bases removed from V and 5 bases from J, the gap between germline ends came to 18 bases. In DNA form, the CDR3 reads TGTGCCAGCAGCCCAGAGGGCGTCGAGAGGACTGAAGCTTTCTTT. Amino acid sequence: CASSPEGVERTEAFF.

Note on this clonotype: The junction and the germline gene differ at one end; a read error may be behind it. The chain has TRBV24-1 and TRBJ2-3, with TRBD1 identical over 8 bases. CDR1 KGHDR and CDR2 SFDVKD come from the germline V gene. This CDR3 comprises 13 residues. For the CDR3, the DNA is TGTGCCACCGGTGAGACAGGGGCGGATACGCAGTATTTT. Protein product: CATGETGADTQYF.

CDR3 nucleotide sequence: TGTGCCAGCAGCTCCGGAGAGGGGGGGGCAGCTGGCTACACCTTC. Translating it yields CASSSGEGGAAGYTF. The chain combines TRBV7-2 with TRBJ1-2, with D perhaps TRBD1 (6 bases). The CDR3 runs to 15 residues. Germline CDR1 and CDR2: SGHTA and FQGNSA. V was shortened by 4 bases and J by 7 bases, with 19 bases between the two germline ends. The whole variable domain, remainder taken from reference TRBV7-2 and TRBJ1-2, is GAGVSQSPSNKVTEKGKDVELRCDPISGHTALYWYRQSLGQGLEFLIYFQGNSAPDKSGLPSDRFSAERTGGSVSTLTIQRTQQEDSAVYLCASSSGEGGAAGYTFGSGTRLTVV.

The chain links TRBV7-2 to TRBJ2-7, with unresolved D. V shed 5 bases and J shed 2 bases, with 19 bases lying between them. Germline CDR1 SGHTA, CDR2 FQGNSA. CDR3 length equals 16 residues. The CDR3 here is CASSQGGAKVTYEQYF. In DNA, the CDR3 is TGTGCCAGCAGCCAAGGTGGTGCTAAAGTCACCTACGAGCAGTACTTC.

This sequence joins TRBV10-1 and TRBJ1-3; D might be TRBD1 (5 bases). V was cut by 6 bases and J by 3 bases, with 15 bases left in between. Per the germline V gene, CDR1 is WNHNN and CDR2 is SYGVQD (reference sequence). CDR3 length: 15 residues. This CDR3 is CASRQGGFGGNTIYF. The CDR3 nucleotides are TGCGCCAGCAGGCAGGGCGGATTTGGTGGAAACACCATATATTTT.

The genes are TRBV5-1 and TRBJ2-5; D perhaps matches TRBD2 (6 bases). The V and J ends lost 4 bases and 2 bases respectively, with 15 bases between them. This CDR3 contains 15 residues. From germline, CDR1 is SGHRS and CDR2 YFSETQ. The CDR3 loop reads CASSQPLGTQETQYF. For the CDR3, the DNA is TGCGCCAGCAGCCAACCTTTGGGGACTCAAGAGACCCAGTACTTC.

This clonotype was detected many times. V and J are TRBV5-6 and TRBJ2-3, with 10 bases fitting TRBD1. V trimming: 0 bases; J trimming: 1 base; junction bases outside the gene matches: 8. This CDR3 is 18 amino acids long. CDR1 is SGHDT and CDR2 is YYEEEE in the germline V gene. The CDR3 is CASSLGGTGVFGTDTQYF. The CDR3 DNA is TGTGCCAGCAGCTTGGGGGGGACAGGGGTTTTTGGCACAGATACGCAGTATTTT.

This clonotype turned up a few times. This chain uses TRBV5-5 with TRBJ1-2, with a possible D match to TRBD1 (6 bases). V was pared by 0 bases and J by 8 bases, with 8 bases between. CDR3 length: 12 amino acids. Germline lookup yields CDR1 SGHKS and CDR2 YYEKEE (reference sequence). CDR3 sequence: CASSLGTGGYTF. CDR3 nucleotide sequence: TGTGCCAGCAGCTTGGGTACAGGGGGCTACACCTTC.

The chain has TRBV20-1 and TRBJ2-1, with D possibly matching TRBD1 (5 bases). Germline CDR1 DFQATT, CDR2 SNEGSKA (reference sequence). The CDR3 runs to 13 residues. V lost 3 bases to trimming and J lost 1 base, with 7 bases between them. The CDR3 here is CSASQGSYNEQFF. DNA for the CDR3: TGCAGTGCTAGCCAGGGTTCCTACAATGAGCAGTTCTTC.

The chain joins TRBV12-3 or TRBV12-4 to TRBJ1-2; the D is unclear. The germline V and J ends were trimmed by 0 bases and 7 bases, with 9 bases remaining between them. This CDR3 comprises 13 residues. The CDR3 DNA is TGTGCCAGCAGTTTAGCCAGGTTAAGTGGCTACACCTTC. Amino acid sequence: CASSLARLSGYTF.

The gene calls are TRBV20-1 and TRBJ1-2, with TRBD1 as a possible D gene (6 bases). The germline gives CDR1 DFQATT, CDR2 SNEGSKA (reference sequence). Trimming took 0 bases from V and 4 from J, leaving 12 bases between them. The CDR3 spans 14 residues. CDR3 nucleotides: TGCAGTGCTAGAGACGTGACAGGCGGCTATGGCTACACCTTC. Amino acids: CSARDVTGGYGYTF.

The CDR3 sequence: CASTFGGIGTDTQYF. The DNA for the CDR3 is TGCGCCAGCACATTCGGGGGGATCGGCACAGATACGCAGTATTTT. The chain uses TRBV5-1 and TRBJ2-3, with 7 bases identical to TRBD2. The V gene end was trimmed by 6 bases and the J gene end by 1 base; junction bases not matched to a gene: 8. In germline, CDR1 is SGHRS, CDR2 YFSETQ. The CDR3 runs to 15 residues.

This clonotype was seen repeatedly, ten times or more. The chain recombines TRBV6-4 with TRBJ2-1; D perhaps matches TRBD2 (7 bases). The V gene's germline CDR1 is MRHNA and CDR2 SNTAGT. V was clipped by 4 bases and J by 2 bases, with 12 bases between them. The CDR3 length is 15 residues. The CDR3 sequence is CASSVRGGAYNEQFF. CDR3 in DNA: TGTGCCAGCAGTGTAAGAGGGGGGGCCTACAATGAGCAGTTCTTC.

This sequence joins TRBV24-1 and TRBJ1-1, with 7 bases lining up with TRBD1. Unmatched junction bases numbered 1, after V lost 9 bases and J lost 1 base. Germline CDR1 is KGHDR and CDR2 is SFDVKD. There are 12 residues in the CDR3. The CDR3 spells CATRDRNTEAFF. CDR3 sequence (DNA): TGTGCCACCCGGGACAGGAACACTGAAGCTTTCTTT.

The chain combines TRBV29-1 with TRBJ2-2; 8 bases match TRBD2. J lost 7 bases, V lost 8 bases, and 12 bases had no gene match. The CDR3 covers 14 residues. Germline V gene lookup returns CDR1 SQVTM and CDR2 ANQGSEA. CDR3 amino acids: CSSAGGIYVGELFF. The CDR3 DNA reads TGCAGCTCGGCGGGGGGAATATATGTCGGGGAGCTGTTTTTT.

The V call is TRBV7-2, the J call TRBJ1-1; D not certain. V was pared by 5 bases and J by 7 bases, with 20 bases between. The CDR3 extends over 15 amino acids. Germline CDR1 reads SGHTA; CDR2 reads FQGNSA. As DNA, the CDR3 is TGTGCCAGCAGCCAGGTGGCCGACCGGCGCTATGAAGCTTTCTTT. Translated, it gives CASSQVADRRYEAFF.

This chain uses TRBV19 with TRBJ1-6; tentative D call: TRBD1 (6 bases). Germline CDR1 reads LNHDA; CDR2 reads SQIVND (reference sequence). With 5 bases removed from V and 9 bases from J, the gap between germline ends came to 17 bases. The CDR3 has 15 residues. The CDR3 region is CASSLLQGRGSPLHF. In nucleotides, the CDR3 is TGTGCCAGTAGTCTCCTACAGGGTAGAGGTTCACCCCTCCACTTT.

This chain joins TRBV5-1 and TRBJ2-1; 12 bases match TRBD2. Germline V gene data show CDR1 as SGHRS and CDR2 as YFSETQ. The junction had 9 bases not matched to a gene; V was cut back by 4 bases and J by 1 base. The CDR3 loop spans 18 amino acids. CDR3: CASSKTSGSLGSYNEQFF. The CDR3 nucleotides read TGCGCCAGCAGCAAGACTAGCGGGAGTTTGGGATCCTACAATGAGCAGTTCTTC.

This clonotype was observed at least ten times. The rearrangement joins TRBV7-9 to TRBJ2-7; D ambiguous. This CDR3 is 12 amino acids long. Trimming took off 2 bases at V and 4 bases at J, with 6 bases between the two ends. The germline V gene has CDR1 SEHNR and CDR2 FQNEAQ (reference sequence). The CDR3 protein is CASSLLRYEQYF. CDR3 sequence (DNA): TGTGCCAGCAGCTTACTGAGGTACGAGCAGTACTTC.